A selection of T cell receptor beta chains follows, all from one sample in a study of cytomegalovirus exposure and HLA in healthy donors. The data were produced by immunoSEQ multiplex PCR, yet TCRdb's version contains in-frame clones alone and is incomplete. The data hold some 100,000 clones, with about 74% observed a single time. The sequenced sample consisted of PBMCs. These receptors were taken from a woman in her forties or fifties in good health and CMV-seropositive. The CDR3 runs from the conserved cysteine through the conserved F or W. D genes are given only for firm matches. Clone sizes are given selectively: once, few, many, or a class where the clone is expanded.

TRBJ1-6	TRBV6-5	.	.	CASSSRQAYNSPLHF	TGTGCCAGCAGTTCCCGACAGGCCTATAATTCACCCCTCCACTTT
TRBJ2-1	TRBV11-3	.	once	CASSLSTNNEQFF	TGTGCCAGCAGCTTGTCTACGAACAATGAGCAGTTCTTC
TRBJ2-7	TRBV10-1	.	.	CASSEFRRDATYEQYF	TGCGCCAGCAGTGAGTTTAGGCGGGACGCGACCTACGAGCAGTACTTC
TRBJ2-7	TRBV28	TRBD2	.	CASSLGRESEQYF	TGTGCCAGCAGTTTAGGGAGGGAGAGCGAGCAGTACTTC
TRBJ1-1	TRBV5-4	.	.	CASSLQTVNTEAFF	TGTGCCAGCAGCTTGCAGACAGTGAACACTGAAGCTTTCTTT
TRBJ2-1	TRBV30	TRBD2	.	CAWKTSGNYNEQFF	TGTGCCTGGAAAACTAGCGGAAACTACAATGAGCAGTTCTTC
TRBJ2-2	TRBV9	TRBD2	.	CASHRLAGHTGELFF	TGTGCCAGTCACCGACTAGCGGGACACACCGGGGAGCTGTTTTTT
TRBJ1-5	TRBV19	.	.	CASSIEGVIHQPQHF	TGTGCCAGTAGTATAGAGGGAGTGATTCATCAGCCCCAGCATTTT
TRBJ2-1	TRBV7-8	.	.	CASSSFTNNEQFF	TGTGCCAGCAGCTCCTTCACAAACAATGAGCAGTTCTTC
TRBJ2-5	TRBV9	TRBD2	.	CASSVGASGSETQYF	TGTGCCAGCAGCGTAGGGGCTAGCGGGAGTGAGACCCAGTACTTC
TRBJ2-1	TRBV9	TRBD2	.	CASSISGDPYNEQFF	TGTGCCAGCAGCATTAGCGGGGATCCTTACAATGAGCAGTTCTTC
TRBJ2-1	TRBV5-4	TRBD2	.	CAWSSVSREGNEQFF	TGTGCCTGGTCCTCCGTGTCCAGGGAGGGCAATGAGCAGTTCTTC
TRBJ2-2	TRBV7-2	.	.	CASSLVRGAGTGELFF	TGTGCCAGCAGCTTAGTGCGGGGCGCGGGCACCGGGGAGCTGTTTTTT
TRBJ1-1	TRBV5-4	TRBD1	few	CASSQTGGAGTEAFF	TGTGCCAGCAGCCAGACAGGGGGCGCGGGCACTGAAGCTTTCTTT
TRBJ2-7	TRBV4-3	TRBD2	.	CASSQRGGGYEQYF	TGCGCCAGCAGCCAACGGGGGGGAGGGTACGAGCAGTACTTC
TRBJ2-7	TRBV19	TRBD2	.	CASGLAGGRAYEQYF	TGTGCCAGTGGACTAGCGGGAGGCCGGGCCTACGAGCAGTACTTC
TRBJ2-1	TRBV15	.	once	CATSRERLVEKFF	TGTGCCACCAGCAGAGAGCGACTAGTTGAGAAGTTCTTC
TRBJ2-4	TRBV27	TRBD2	.	CASSLFQTSGRRANIQYF	TGTGCCAGCAGTTTATTCCAAACTAGCGGGAGGCGGGCAAACATTCAGTACTTC
TRBJ1-1	TRBV5-1	.	.	CASSLTLRAEAFF	TGCGCCAGCAGCTTAACGCTCCGGGCTGAAGCTTTCTTT
TRBJ1-1	TRBV19	.	.	CASSINGQSFYEAFF	TGTGCCAGTAGTATCAACGGACAGAGCTTCTATGAAGCTTTCTTT
TRBJ1-5	TRBV19	.	.	CASSIRDTYQPQHF	TGTGCCAGTAGTATCCGGGACACTTATCAGCCCCAGCATTTT
TRBJ2-7	TRBV6-1	.	.	CAAHPRGSSYEQYF	TGTGCCGCCCACCCCCGAGGGAGCTCCTACGAGCAGTACTTC
TRBJ1-5	TRBV6-5	.	.	CASSYSRRGDQPQHF	TGTGCCAGCAGTTACTCGAGGCGGGGGGATCAGCCCCAGCATTTT
TRBJ2-7	TRBV18	.	few	CASSPGLAATYEQYF	TGTGCCAGCTCACCAGGCTTAGCGGCGACCTACGAGCAGTACTTC
TRBJ1-2	TRBV2	.	once	CASRGGSKNPTTHLEGYGYTF	TGTGCCAGCAGGGGGGGAAGCAAAAACCCCACAACCCACCTAGAGGGATATGGCTACACCTTC
TRBJ1-3	TRBV25-1	TRBD1	.	CASGRDSGNTIYF	TGTGCCAGCGGCCGGGACAGCGGAAACACCATATATTTT
TRBJ2-3	TRBV2	.	.	CASSDLTVEVTQYF	TGTGCCAGCAGTGACTTGACCGTCGAGGTTACGCAGTATTTT
TRBJ2-3	TRBV5-4	.	.	CASSLTSTDTQYF	TGTGCCAGCAGCTTGACTAGCACAGATACGCAGTATTTT
TRBJ1-5	TRBV10-3	.	.	CATHSELNQPQHF	TGTGCCACACACAGTGAACTCAATCAGCCCCAGCATTTT
TRBJ2-1	TRBV9	TRBD1	.	CASSPGQGLLNEQFF	TGTGCCAGCAGCCCGGGACAGGGTCTACTGAATGAGCAGTTCTTC
TRBJ2-1	TRBV6-5	TRBD2	.	CASSWSSGSYNEQFF	TGTGCCAGCAGTTGGTCTAGCGGGAGCTACAATGAGCAGTTCTTC
TRBJ2-7	TRBV2	TRBD2	once	CASSEEVAGISYEQYF	TGTGCCAGCAGTGAAGAGGTAGCGGGAATCTCCTACGAGCAGTACTTC
TRBJ1-4	TRBV13	.	few	CASSFGPGEKLFF	TGTGCCAGCAGCTTCGGTCCGGGGGAAAAACTGTTTTTT
TRBJ2-3	TRBV9	TRBD2	.	CASSGRLARTDTQYF	TGTGCCAGCAGCGGACGACTAGCGAGGACAGATACGCAGTATTTT
TRBJ1-6	TRBV6-5	TRBD1	.	CASSDRGPDSPLHF	TGTGCCAGCAGCGACAGGGGGCCCGATTCACCCCTCCACTTT
TRBJ2-5	TRBV7-9	.	.	CASSLVTGSETQYF	TGTGCCAGCAGCCTTGTCACGGGTTCCGAGACCCAGTACTTC
TRBJ2-1	TRBV5-6	TRBD1	.	CASSLKDRGPNEQFF	TGTGCCAGCAGCTTAAAGGACAGGGGGCCGAATGAGCAGTTCTTC
TRBJ2-3	TRBV5-1	.	.	CASSLGHSTDTQYF	TGCGCCAGCAGCTTGGGACACAGCACAGATACGCAGTATTTT
TRBJ2-1	TRBV7-3	TRBD2	.	CASSLGTSGEEQFF	TGTGCCAGCAGCTTAGGGACTAGCGGAGAGGAGCAGTTCTTC
TRBJ2-1	TRBV11-3	.	.	CASSLAGGDEQFF	TGTGCCAGCAGCTTAGCGGGTGGCGATGAGCAGTTCTTC
TRBJ2-1	TRBV9	TRBD2	.	CASSSGSSNEQFF	TGTGCCTCCTCTAGCGGGAGCTCAAATGAGCAGTTCTTC
TRBJ1-1	TRBV15	TRBD1	.	CATSRETGASEAFF	TGTGCCACCAGCAGAGAGACAGGGGCCAGTGAAGCTTTCTTT
TRBJ1-5	TRBV7-2	TRBD1	.	CASSIRQGPNQPQHF	TGTGCCAGCAGCATTCGACAGGGGCCGAATCAGCCCCAGCATTTT
TRBJ1-2	TRBV15	.	.	CATSRDAASIANYGYTF	TGTGCCACCAGCAGAGACGCCGCGTCGATAGCTAACTATGGCTACACCTTC
TRBJ2-1	TRBV20-1	.	.	CSASGYNEQFF	TGCAGTGCTAGCGGCTACAATGAGCAGTTCTTC
TRBJ2-1	TRBV5-1	TRBD2	.	CASTGTSGSSYNEQFF	TGCGCCAGCACCGGGACTAGCGGGAGCTCCTACAATGAGCAGTTCTTC
TRBJ2-5	TRBV6-1	.	.	CASSVSWGPETQYF	TGTGCCAGCAGTGTTAGCTGGGGCCCAGAGACCCAGTACTTC
TRBJ2-7	TRBV6-5	TRBD1	.	CASSYLGQGANEQYF	TGTGCCAGCAGTTACTTGGGACAGGGGGCCAACGAGCAGTACTTC
TRBJ1-1	TRBV6-1	TRBD1	.	CASRGGQYTEAFF	TGTGCCAGCAGGGGGGGACAGTACACTGAAGCTTTCTTT
TRBJ2-5	TRBV27	TRBD1	few	CASSPSGTGGIETQYF	TGTGCCAGCAGTCCCAGCGGGACAGGGGGCATAGAGACCCAGTACTTC
TRBJ1-5	TRBV4-1	TRBD1	.	CASSQDSRQGGQPQHF	TGCGCCAGCAGCCAAGATTCACGACAGGGCGGTCAGCCCCAGCATTTT
TRBJ1-3	TRBV9	.	.	CASSGSPDSEFSTIYF	TGTGCCAGCAGCGGATCCCCGGACAGCGAGTTCAGCACCATATATTTT